The 10 T cell receptor beta chains below come from one sample, sequenced in a study of cytomegalovirus exposure and HLA in healthy donors. A multiplex PCR was run with 60 Vbeta primers and 13 Jbeta primers. Profiled with immunoSEQ multiplex PCR; TCRdb holds only in-frame clones, not every one. The sample consists of roughly 190,000 clones, more than 70% of them appearing once. Source material: PBMCs. The receptors here all came from a man aged 25 to 40 in good health and CMV-seropositive.

The chain joins TRBV29-1 to TRBJ1-5; no clear D. V lost 3 bases to trimming and J lost 1 base, with 7 bases between them. The CDR3 contains 13 residues. The germline CDR1 and CDR2 sequences are SQVTM and ANQGSEA. Here the CDR3 DNA reads TGCAGCGTTGAGATGGGCAGCAATCAGCCCCAGCATTTT. This gives the protein CSVEMGSNQPQHF.

The chain recombines TRBV4-3 with TRBJ1-5; the D gene is possibly TRBD1 (5 bases). The length of the CDR3 is 16 residues. Germline V gene data show CDR1 as LGHNA and CDR2 as YSLEER. V was clipped by 0 bases and J by 5 bases, with 14 bases between them. The CDR3 coding sequence is TGCGCCAGCAGCCAAGATTTGGGGGGGAGGGATCAGCCCCAGCATTTT. Residues: CASSQDLGGRDQPQHF.

The chain is built from TRBV7-9 and TRBJ2-5, with 7 bases matching TRBD2. The CDR3 is made up of 15 amino acids. The V segment lost 3 bases and the J segment 2 bases; nucleotides outside the gene matches: 6. Germline assignment: CDR1 SEHNR and CDR2 FQNEAQ (reference sequence). CDR3 protein: CASSFGTGGQETQYF. DNA of the CDR3: TGTGCCAGCAGCTTCGGTACGGGAGGACAAGAGACCCAGTACTTC.

V usage is TRBV6-6 and J usage is TRBJ2-2, with a tentative D call TRBD2 (5 bases). The CDR3 runs to 15 residues. The V gene lost 7 bases and the J gene lost 4 bases, with 16 bases spanning the gap. Germline-derived CDR1 and CDR2 are MNHNY and SVGAGI (reference sequence). CDR3 in DNA: TGTGCCAGCACCAAAGACCCGGCGGGCACCGGGGAGCTGTTTTTT. It encodes CASTKDPAGTGELFF.

The rearrangement uses TRBV30 and TRBJ2-4; TRBD1 might be the D (5 bases). The CDR3 contains 14 residues. Germline CDR1 reads GTSNPN; CDR2 reads SVGIG (reference sequence). Between the trimmed V and J ends, which lost 4 bases and 3 bases, there was a span of 13 bases. CDR3 bases: TGTGCCTGGACCCCGACAGACAACAAAAACATTCAGTACTTC. Its protein product is CAWTPTDNKNIQYF.

The CDR3 loop reads CASGSLAGTGRTDTQYF. CDR3 nucleotides: TGTGCTAGTGGTTCCCTGGCGGGGACAGGGAGAACAGATACGCAGTATTTT. The chain uses TRBV12-5 and TRBJ2-3; 9 bases are a match to TRBD1. CDR3 length: 17 amino acids. The V and J ends lost 4 bases and 3 bases, in that order; junction bases with no gene match: 11. Germline V gives CDR1 LGHNT, CDR2 FRNRAP.

The chain joins TRBV6-5 to TRBJ2-7, with a possible D match to TRBD1 (5 bases). The length of the CDR3 is 13 residues. Trimming removed 2 bases at V and 7 bases at J, with 12 bases between. CDR1 is MNHEY and CDR2 is SVGAGI in the germline V gene. This chain's CDR3 is CASSYRLGPEQYF. The CDR3 DNA reads as TGTGCCAGCAGTTACCGTCTGGGGCCGGAGCAGTACTTC.

The CDR3 here is CACSLKAGGADTQYF. In DNA form, the CDR3 reads TGTGCCTGCTCGTTGAAGGCGGGAGGAGCAGATACGCAGTATTTT. The chain has TRBV30 and TRBJ2-3; TRBD2 aligns across 8 bases. This CDR3 contains 15 residues. The V segment lost 6 bases and the J segment 4 bases; nucleotides outside the gene matches: 12. Germline V lookup: CDR1 GTSNPN, CDR2 SVGIG (reference sequence).

J is TRBJ2-6 and V is TRBV5-6; maybe TRBD2 (5 bases). With 3 bases removed from V and 2 bases from J, the gap between germline ends came to 12 bases. This CDR3 contains 16 residues. Looked up from germline, CDR1 is SGHDT and CDR2 is YYEEEE. CDR3 coding DNA: TGTGCCAGCAGCTGGGGAGTTACTCCTGGGGCCAACGTCCTGACTTTC. It yields the protein CASSWGVTPGANVLTF.

The chain couples TRBV7-2 to TRBJ2-2; tentative D call: TRBD1 (6 bases). The germline CDR1 and CDR2 sequences are SGHTA and FQGNSA. The CDR3 contains 15 residues. With 3 bases removed from V and 0 bases from J, the gap between germline ends came to 8 bases. The CDR3 region has the DNA TGTGCCAGCAGCTTTAGGGGGTCGAACACCGGGGAGCTGTTTTTT. Translation gives CASSFRGSNTGELFF.